A selection of T cell receptor beta chains follows, all from one sample in a study of T cell responses to AZD1222 COVID-19 vaccine. The table came from immunoSEQ multiplex PCR; TCRdb's copy has only in-frame clones and leaves some out. The sample includes 200,000 or so clones, 88% of them seen just once. The source material was peripheral blood, sampled on day 0 of AZD1222 vaccination. These receptors all come from an adult in good health. CDR3s include the opening cysteine and the closing phenylalanine or tryptophan. A D gene is named only where the DNA matches it firmly. Clone size is shown for a subset of rows, as once, few, many or a class of expanded clone.

d_call: .; clone_size: .; j_call: TRBJ2-5; v_call: TRBV2; cdr3_aa: CASSLANQETQYF; cdr3_nt: TGTGCCAGCAGTTTGGCCAACCAAGAGACCCAGTACTTC
d_call: .; clone_size: .; j_call: TRBJ2-2; v_call: TRBV4-1; cdr3_aa: CASSLEGGTGELFF; cdr3_nt: TGCGCCAGCAGCCTCGAAGGAGGCACCGGGGAGCTGTTTTTT
d_call: .; clone_size: .; j_call: TRBJ2-7; v_call: TRBV5-1; cdr3_aa: CASSPLPGTLNYEQYF; cdr3_nt: TGCGCCAGCAGCCCTCTCCCCGGGACACTAAACTACGAGCAGTACTTC
d_call: TRBD1; clone_size: once; j_call: TRBJ2-3; v_call: TRBV19; cdr3_aa: CASKGTVSTDTQYF; cdr3_nt: TGTGCCAGTAAGGGGACAGTGAGCACAGATACGCAGTATTTT
d_call: TRBD1; clone_size: .; j_call: TRBJ1-2; v_call: TRBV10-3; cdr3_aa: CAITERGSRGGSSYGYTF; cdr3_nt: TGTGCCATCACCGAGCGGGGCTCTCGAGGGGGCTCTTCATATGGCTACACCTTC
d_call: TRBD2; clone_size: medium-sized; j_call: TRBJ2-3; v_call: TRBV7-2; cdr3_aa: CASSLGLAGDTQYF; cdr3_nt: TGTGCCAGCAGCTTAGGACTAGCGGGGGATACGCAGTATTTT
d_call: TRBD2; clone_size: .; j_call: TRBJ2-1; v_call: TRBV2; cdr3_aa: CASREPGLAYEQFF; cdr3_nt: TGTGCCAGCAGAGAACCGGGACTAGCCTATGAGCAGTTCTTC
d_call: .; clone_size: .; j_call: TRBJ1-2; v_call: TRBV2; cdr3_aa: CASRTGQLSYTF; cdr3_nt: TGTGCCAGCAGGACCGGACAGCTTAGCTACACCTTC
d_call: .; clone_size: .; j_call: TRBJ1-6; v_call: TRBV7-2; cdr3_aa: CASSSEGVFSPLHF; cdr3_nt: TGTGCCAGCAGCTCCGAGGGTGTATTTTCACCCCTCCACTTT
d_call: .; clone_size: .; j_call: TRBJ1-1; v_call: TRBV12-5; cdr3_aa: CASASSGGITEAFF; cdr3_nt: TGTGCTAGTGCGTCGAGTGGGGGTATCACTGAAGCTTTCTTT
d_call: .; clone_size: .; j_call: TRBJ2-7; v_call: TRBV6-5; cdr3_aa: CASRGTADEQYF; cdr3_nt: TGTGCCAGCAGAGGGACGGCGGACGAGCAGTACTTC
d_call: .; clone_size: .; j_call: TRBJ1-2; v_call: TRBV29-1; cdr3_aa: CSVPQNNYGYTF; cdr3_nt: TGCAGCGTACCCCAAAATAACTATGGCTACACCTTC
d_call: .; clone_size: .; j_call: TRBJ1-2; v_call: TRBV11-2; cdr3_aa: CASSLEGRVGYTF; cdr3_nt: TGTGCCAGCAGCTTAGAGGGCCGGGTTGGCTACACCTTC
d_call: .; clone_size: .; j_call: TRBJ1-2; v_call: TRBV7-9; cdr3_aa: CASSFLQSRDNPGYTF; cdr3_nt: TGTGCCAGCAGCTTTCTCCAGTCCCGGGACAATCCAGGCTACACCTTC
d_call: TRBD1; clone_size: .; j_call: TRBJ2-2; v_call: TRBV5-1; cdr3_aa: CASSLRGGTTGELFF; cdr3_nt: TGCGCCAGCAGCTTGAGAGGGGGCACCACCGGGGAGCTGTTTTTT
d_call: TRBD1; clone_size: .; j_call: TRBJ1-5; v_call: TRBV9; cdr3_aa: CASSVGTGNQPQHF; cdr3_nt: TGTGCCAGCAGCGTAGGGACAGGGAATCAGCCCCAGCATTTT
d_call: TRBD2; clone_size: .; j_call: TRBJ2-7; v_call: TRBV5-4; cdr3_aa: CASSSVAGDSYEQYF; cdr3_nt: TGTGCCAGCAGCTCAGTAGCGGGGGACTCCTACGAGCAGTACTTC
d_call: .; clone_size: .; j_call: TRBJ2-7; v_call: TRBV5-5; cdr3_aa: CASSLVPTSTPSYEQYF; cdr3_nt: TGTGCCAGCAGCTTGGTCCCGACATCTACCCCCTCCTACGAGCAGTACTTC
d_call: .; clone_size: .; j_call: TRBJ2-2; v_call: TRBV10-3; cdr3_aa: CAISATSGVTGELFF; cdr3_nt: TGTGCCATCAGTGCTACGTCTGGGGTCACCGGGGAGCTGTTTTTT
d_call: TRBD1; clone_size: .; j_call: TRBJ1-1; v_call: TRBV11-3; cdr3_aa: CASSLTGGRAFF; cdr3_nt: TGTGCCAGCAGCCTCACAGGGGGCCGAGCTTTCTTT
d_call: .; clone_size: .; j_call: TRBJ1-1; v_call: TRBV13; cdr3_aa: CASIKRGTENTEAFF; cdr3_nt: TGTGCCAGCATTAAGCGGGGCACGGAGAACACTGAAGCTTTCTTT
d_call: .; clone_size: .; j_call: TRBJ1-5; v_call: TRBV20-1; cdr3_aa: CSASGGRKSNQPQHF; cdr3_nt: TGCAGTGCTAGTGGGGGCCGGAAAAGCAATCAGCCCCAGCATTTT
d_call: TRBD1; clone_size: .; j_call: TRBJ2-3; v_call: TRBV3-1/TRBV3-2; cdr3_aa: CASSQGDRGLLDTQYF; cdr3_nt: TGTGCCAGCAGCCAAGGGGACAGGGGGCTCCTGGATACGCAGTATTTT
d_call: .; clone_size: .; j_call: TRBJ1-4; v_call: TRBV18; cdr3_aa: CASSPFTGVGEKLFF; cdr3_nt: TGTGCCAGCTCACCTTTCACGGGGGTCGGTGAAAAACTGTTTTTT
d_call: .; clone_size: once; j_call: TRBJ1-6; v_call: TRBV28; cdr3_aa: CASSPDSGPDSPLHF; cdr3_nt: TGTGCCAGCAGTCCCGATTCAGGGCCCGATTCACCCCTCCACTTT
d_call: .; clone_size: .; j_call: TRBJ1-2; v_call: TRBV6-2/TRBV6-3; cdr3_aa: CASSYRQGYGYTF; cdr3_nt: TGTGCCAGCAGTTACAGGCAGGGGTATGGCTACACCTTC
d_call: .; clone_size: .; j_call: TRBJ1-4; v_call: TRBV6-5; cdr3_aa: CASSYSGRSEKLFF; cdr3_nt: TGTGCCAGCAGTTACTCCGGGAGAAGTGAAAAACTGTTTTTT
d_call: .; clone_size: once; j_call: TRBJ1-1; v_call: TRBV14; cdr3_aa: CASSQAGGAVRAFF; cdr3_nt: TGTGCCAGCAGCCAAGCGGGGGGGGCCGTTCGAGCTTTCTTT
d_call: .; clone_size: .; j_call: TRBJ1-6; v_call: TRBV6-5; cdr3_aa: CASSSVGNNSPLHF; cdr3_nt: TGTGCCAGCAGCTCCGTAGGGAATAATTCACCCCTCCACTTT
d_call: .; clone_size: .; j_call: TRBJ1-2; v_call: TRBV24-1; cdr3_aa: CATSDPRTENYGYTF; cdr3_nt: TGTGCCACCAGTGATCCCCGGACGGAAAACTATGGCTACACCTTC
d_call: .; clone_size: .; j_call: TRBJ1-2; v_call: TRBV7-9; cdr3_aa: CASSLAATVVEGYTF; cdr3_nt: TGTGCCAGCAGCTTAGCGGCGACAGTTGTGGAGGGCTACACCTTC
d_call: .; clone_size: .; j_call: TRBJ1-2; v_call: TRBV4-1; cdr3_aa: CASSQGTPRGDGYTF; cdr3_nt: TGCGCCAGCAGCCAAGGGACGCCCAGAGGAGATGGCTACACCTTC
d_call: .; clone_size: .; j_call: TRBJ1-5; v_call: TRBV10-1; cdr3_aa: CASTRVRVCQPQHF; cdr3_nt: TGCGCCAGCACCAGAGTAAGGGTTTGTCAGCCCCAGCATTTT
d_call: TRBD2; clone_size: .; j_call: TRBJ2-1; v_call: TRBV4-2; cdr3_aa: CASSQERGGINNEQFF; cdr3_nt: TGTGCCAGCAGCCAAGAGCGGGGGGGTATCAACAATGAGCAGTTCTTC
d_call: TRBD1; clone_size: .; j_call: TRBJ1-2; v_call: TRBV19; cdr3_aa: CASSRQGAFYGYTF; cdr3_nt: TGTGCCAGTAGTCGACAGGGGGCGTTCTATGGCTACACCTTC
d_call: .; clone_size: .; j_call: TRBJ1-1; v_call: TRBV4-3; cdr3_aa: CASSQYRNTEAFF; cdr3_nt: TGCGCCAGCAGCCAGTATCGGAACACTGAAGCTTTCTTT
d_call: .; clone_size: few; j_call: TRBJ2-7; v_call: TRBV7-5; cdr3_aa: CARLGLAGGPGSYEQYF; cdr3_nt: TGTGCCAGACTAGGACTAGCGGGGGGGCCCGGCTCCTACGAGCAGTACTTC
d_call: .; clone_size: many; j_call: TRBJ1-5; v_call: TRBV4-1; cdr3_aa: CASSQDYSNQPQHF; cdr3_nt: TGCGCCAGCAGCCAGGATTATAGCAATCAGCCCCAGCATTTT
d_call: TRBD1; clone_size: .; j_call: TRBJ1-4; v_call: TRBV2; cdr3_aa: CASSDGQGGEKLFF; cdr3_nt: TGTGCCAGCAGTGACGGACAGGGGGGTGAAAAACTGTTTTTT